The 3 T cell receptor beta chains listed next were all sequenced from one sample in a study of T-cell reconstitution after alpha-beta-depleted transplantation in children listed by TCRdb under 2016. Library construction relied on PCR. Sequencing was performed on an Illumina HiSeq 2500. Molecular barcoding was employed in the preparation of TCR libraries, with unique molecular identifiers being used to normalize TCRbeta repertoire quantification. The public reads were run again by TCRdb, first through fastp at Q25 and then through MiXCR, and only productive beta chains were kept. All rows with the same CDR3 protein become a single entry with the most common DNA and genes. The sample yields about 110,000 distinct CDR3 sequences; under 13% were counted once. The ten most abundant clones make up under 40% of the sample. Explained via the paper, the treatment or condition label denotes: allogeneic hematopoietic cell transplantation with graft depleted of TCRalphabeta T cells and CD19 B cells.

The source was PBMCs, collected before TCRalphabeta/CD19-depleted stem cell transplant. The source is a boy between 2 and 10 years old with acute lymphoblastic leukemia, due to receive a stem cell transplant.

The CDR3 nucleotides read TGCAGTGCGACACAGGGGGCTAACTATGGCTACACCTTC. It yields the protein CSATQGANYGYTF. The V gene is TRBV20-1, the J gene TRBJ1-2; 8 positions match TRBD1. The CDR3 length is 13 residues. Germline CDR1 is DFQATT and CDR2 is SNEGSKA (reference sequence). V lost 6 bases to trimming and J lost 0 bases; unmatched junction nucleotides: 3.

The table lists this clonotype with a few counts. V and J are TRBV7-9 and TRBJ2-1; TRBD2 matches at 16 bases. The V gene's germline CDR1 is SEHNR and CDR2 FQNEAQ (reference sequence). The V gene end was trimmed by 4 bases and the J gene end by 6 bases; junction bases not matched to a gene: 12. The CDR3 consists of 19 residues. The DNA of the CDR3 is TGTGCCAGCAGCTCACCGGGACTAGCGGGAGGGGCTCAGACCAATGAGCAGTTCTTC. Residues: CASSSPGLAGGAQTNEQFF.

This clonotype was seen once. CDR3 nucleotide sequence: TGTGCCTGGAGTGTAACTAGCGGGTCGATAAGAACGCAGTATTTT. Translation: CAWSVTSGSIRTQYF. The rearrangement uses TRBV30 and TRBJ2-3; 9 bases fit TRBD2. The CDR3 totals 15 residues. Germline V gives CDR1 GTSNPN, CDR2 SVGIG (reference sequence). With 0 bases clipped from V and 9 bases from J, the junction kept 10 bases outside the gene matches.